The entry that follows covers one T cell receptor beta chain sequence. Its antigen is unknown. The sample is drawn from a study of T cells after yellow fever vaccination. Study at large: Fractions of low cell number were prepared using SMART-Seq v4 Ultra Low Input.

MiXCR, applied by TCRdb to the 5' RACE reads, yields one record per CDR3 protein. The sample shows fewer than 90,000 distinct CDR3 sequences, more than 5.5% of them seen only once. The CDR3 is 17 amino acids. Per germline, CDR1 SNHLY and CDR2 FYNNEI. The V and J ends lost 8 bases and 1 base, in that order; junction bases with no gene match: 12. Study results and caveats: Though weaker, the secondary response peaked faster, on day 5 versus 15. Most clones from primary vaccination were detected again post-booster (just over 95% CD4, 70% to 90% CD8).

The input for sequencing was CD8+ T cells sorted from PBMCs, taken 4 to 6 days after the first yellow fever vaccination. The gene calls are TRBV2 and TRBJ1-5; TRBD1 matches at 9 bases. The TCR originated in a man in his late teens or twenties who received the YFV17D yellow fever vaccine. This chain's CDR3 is CASCRTGGLASNQPQHF. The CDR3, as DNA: TGTGCCAGCTGTAGAACAGGGGGCCTGGCCAGCAATCAGCCCCAGCATTTT.